This T cell receptor beta chain was captured in a study of OX40 agonist ivuxolimab in advanced cancers. Clones were sequenced by immunoSEQ multiplex PCR, and TCRdb holds only the in-frame ones, with some missing. In the table there are roughly 70,000 clones, 82% of which are singletons. The trim removed 6 bases at V and 6 bases at J, leaving 0 bases unmatched. The CDR3 has 12 amino acids. Germline CDR1 and CDR2: SNHLY and FYNNEI. The TCR sequence derives from an adult with an advanced solid tumor such as melanoma, head and neck, liver or kidney cancer. The specimen was CD4+ or CD8+ T cells sorted from blood, collected in a trial of the OX40 agonist ivuxolimab. V gene TRBV2 combines with J gene TRBJ2-2; 8 bases align to TRBD2. The CDR3 protein is CASRGLAGELFF. The CDR3, as DNA: TGTGCCAGCAGGGGACTAGCCGGGGAGCTGTTTTTT. The full variable domain, in which reference TRBV2 and TRBJ2-2 provide the parts outside the CDR3, is EPEVTQTPSHQVTQMGQEVILRCVPISNHLYFYWYRQILGQKVEFLVSFYNNEISEKSEIFDDQFSVERPDGSNFTLKIRSTKLEDSAMYFCASRGLAGELFFGEGSRLTVL.